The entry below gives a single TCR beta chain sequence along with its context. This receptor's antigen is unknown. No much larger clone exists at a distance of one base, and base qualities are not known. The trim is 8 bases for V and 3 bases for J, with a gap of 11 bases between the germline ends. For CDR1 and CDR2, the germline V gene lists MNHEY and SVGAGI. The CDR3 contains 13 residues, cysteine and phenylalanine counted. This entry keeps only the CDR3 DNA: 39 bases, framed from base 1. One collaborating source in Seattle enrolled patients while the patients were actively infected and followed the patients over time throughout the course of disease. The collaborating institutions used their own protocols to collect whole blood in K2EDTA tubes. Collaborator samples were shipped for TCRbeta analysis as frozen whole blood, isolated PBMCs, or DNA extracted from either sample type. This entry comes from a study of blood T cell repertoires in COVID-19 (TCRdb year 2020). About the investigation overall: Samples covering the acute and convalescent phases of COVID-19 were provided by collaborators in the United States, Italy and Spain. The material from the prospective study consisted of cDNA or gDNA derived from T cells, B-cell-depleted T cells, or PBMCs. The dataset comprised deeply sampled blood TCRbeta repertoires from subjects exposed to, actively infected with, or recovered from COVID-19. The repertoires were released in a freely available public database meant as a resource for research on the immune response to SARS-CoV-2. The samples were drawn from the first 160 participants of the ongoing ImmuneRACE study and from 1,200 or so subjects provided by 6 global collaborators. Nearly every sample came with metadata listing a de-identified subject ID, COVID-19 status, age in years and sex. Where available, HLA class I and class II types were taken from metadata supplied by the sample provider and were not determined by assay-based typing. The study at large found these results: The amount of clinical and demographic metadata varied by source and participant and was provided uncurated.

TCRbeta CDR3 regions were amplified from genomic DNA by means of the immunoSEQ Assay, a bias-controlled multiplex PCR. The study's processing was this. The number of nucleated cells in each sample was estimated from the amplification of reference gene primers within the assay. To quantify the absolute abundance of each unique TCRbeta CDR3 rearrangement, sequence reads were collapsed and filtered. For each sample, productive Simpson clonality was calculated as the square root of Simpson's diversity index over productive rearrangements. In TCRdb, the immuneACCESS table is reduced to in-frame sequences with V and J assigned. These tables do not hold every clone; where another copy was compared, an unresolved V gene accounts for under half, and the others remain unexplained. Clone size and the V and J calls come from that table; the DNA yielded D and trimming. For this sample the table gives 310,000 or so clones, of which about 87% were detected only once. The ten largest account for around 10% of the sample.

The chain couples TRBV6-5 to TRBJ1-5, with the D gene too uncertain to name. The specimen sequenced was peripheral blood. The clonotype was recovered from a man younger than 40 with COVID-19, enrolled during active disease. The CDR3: CASQDYTNQPQHF. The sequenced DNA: TGTGCCAGCCAGGATTATACCAATCAGCCCCAGCATTTT.